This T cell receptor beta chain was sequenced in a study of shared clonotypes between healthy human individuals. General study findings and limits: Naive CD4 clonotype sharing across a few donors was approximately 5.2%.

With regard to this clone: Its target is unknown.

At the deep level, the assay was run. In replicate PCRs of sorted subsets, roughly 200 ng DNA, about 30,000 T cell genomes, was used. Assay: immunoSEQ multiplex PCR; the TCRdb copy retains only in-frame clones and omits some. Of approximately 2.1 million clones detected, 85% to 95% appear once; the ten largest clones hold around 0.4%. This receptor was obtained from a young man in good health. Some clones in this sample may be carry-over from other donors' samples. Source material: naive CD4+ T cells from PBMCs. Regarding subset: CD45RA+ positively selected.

In DNA, the CDR3 is TGTGCCAGCAGCGCCAGGGGCGCGGGCGAGCAGTACTTC. Residues: CASSARGAGEQYF. J is TRBJ2-7 and V is TRBV14, with a possible D match to TRBD1 (6 bases). The germline V gene encodes CDR1 SGHDN and CDR2 FVKESK. Trimming pared 5 bases from V and 6 bases from J, leaving 14 bases between. CDR3 length: 13 amino acids.